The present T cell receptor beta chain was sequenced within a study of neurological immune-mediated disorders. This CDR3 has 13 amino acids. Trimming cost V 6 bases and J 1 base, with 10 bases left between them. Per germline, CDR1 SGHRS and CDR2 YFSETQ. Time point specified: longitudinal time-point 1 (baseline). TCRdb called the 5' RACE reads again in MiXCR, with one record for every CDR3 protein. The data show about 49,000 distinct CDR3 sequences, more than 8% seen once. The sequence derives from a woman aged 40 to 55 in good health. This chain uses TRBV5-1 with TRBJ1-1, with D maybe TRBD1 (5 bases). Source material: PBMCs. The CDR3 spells CASTVTGNTEAFF. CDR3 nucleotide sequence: TGCGCCAGCACCGTCACAGGGAACACTGAAGCTTTCTTT.